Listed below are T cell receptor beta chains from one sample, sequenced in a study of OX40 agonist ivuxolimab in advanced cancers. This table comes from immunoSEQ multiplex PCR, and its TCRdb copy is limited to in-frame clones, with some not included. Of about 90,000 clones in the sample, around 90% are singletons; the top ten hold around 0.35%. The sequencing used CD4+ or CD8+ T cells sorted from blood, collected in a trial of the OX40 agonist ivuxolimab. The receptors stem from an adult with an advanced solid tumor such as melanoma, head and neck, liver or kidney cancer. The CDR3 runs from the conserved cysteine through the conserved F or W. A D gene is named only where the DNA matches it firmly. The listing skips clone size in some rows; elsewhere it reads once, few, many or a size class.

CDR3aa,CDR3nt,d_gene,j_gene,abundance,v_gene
CSVDRYNEQFF,TGCAGCGTTGACCGCTACAATGAGCAGTTCTTC,-,TRBJ2-1,-,TRBV29-1
CASRPPGRTPNEQFF,TGTGCCAGCAGACCCCCAGGAAGAACCCCCAATGAGCAGTTCTTC,-,TRBJ2-1,-,TRBV6-5
CASTTRGERGNQPQHF,TGTGCCAGTACTACAAGGGGGGAACGGGGTAATCAGCCCCAGCATTTT,-,TRBJ1-5,-,TRBV19
CASSFVGRGEDTQYF,TGTGCCAGCAGTTTCGTAGGGAGGGGAGAAGATACGCAGTATTTT,TRBD2,TRBJ2-3,-,TRBV28
CASSDRGAGGTDTQYF,TGCGCCAGCAGTGACCGAGGGGCTGGGGGCACAGATACGCAGTATTTT,-,TRBJ2-3,-,TRBV10-1
CASSPLRGNQPQHF,TGTGCCAGCAGTCCCCTGCGGGGCAATCAGCCCCAGCATTTT,-,TRBJ1-5,-,TRBV6-5
CASSVEGSSYEQYF,TGTGCCAGCAGCGTAGAAGGTAGCTCCTACGAGCAGTACTTC,-,TRBJ2-7,-,TRBV9
CASSLERGLAEKLFF,TGTGCCAGCAGCTTAGAGAGGGGGCTTGCTGAAAAACTGTTTTTT,TRBD1,TRBJ1-4,-,TRBV11-2
CATSRDRDIGGYTF,TGTGCCACCAGCAGAGATAGGGACATCGGTGGCTACACCTTC,-,TRBJ1-2,-,TRBV15
CAWSSLTGGFSGSSYNEQFF,TGTGCCTGGAGTTCCTTGACAGGGGGCTTTAGCGGGAGCTCCTACAATGAGCAGTTCTTC,-,TRBJ2-1,-,TRBV30
CASSQEPGGYNEQFF,TGTGCCAGCAGCCAAGAGCCAGGCGGTTACAATGAGCAGTTCTTC,-,TRBJ2-1,-,TRBV4-2
CASSPPSQGHYGYTF,TGTGCCAGCAGCCCCCCCTCGCAGGGGCACTATGGCTACACCTTC,-,TRBJ1-2,once,TRBV5-4
CASSSSSGYNEQFF,TGTGCCAGCAGTTCCTCTAGCGGTTACAATGAGCAGTTCTTC,TRBD2,TRBJ2-1,once,TRBV7-2
CASSSSGIGTGELFF,TGTGCCAGCAGCTCTTCAGGGATAGGAACCGGGGAGCTGTTTTTT,-,TRBJ2-2,-,TRBV7-8
CASSLERSSYEQYF,TGCGCCAGCAGCTTGGAGCGGAGCTCCTACGAGCAGTACTTC,-,TRBJ2-7,-,TRBV5-1
CASSYSGGRGHNEQFF,TGTGCCAGCAGTTACTCAGGGGGCAGGGGCCACAATGAGCAGTTCTTC,TRBD1,TRBJ2-1,-,TRBV6-5
CASNLLPRDEQFF,TGTGCCAGCAACCTGCTACCTAGGGATGAGCAGTTCTTC,-,TRBJ2-1,-,TRBV2
CASSMPGQSTEAFF,TGTGCCAGTAGTATGCCGGGACAGAGCACTGAAGCTTTCTTT,TRBD1,TRBJ1-1,once,TRBV19
CASSPWGDQPQHF,TGTGCCAGCTCACCCTGGGGGGATCAGCCCCAGCATTTT,-,TRBJ1-5,-,TRBV18
CASSPGTSTGELFF,TGTGCCAGCAGTCCCGGGACTTCAACCGGGGAGCTGTTTTTT,-,TRBJ2-2,once,TRBV28
CASSQDRRVGLPGNIQYF,TGTGCCAGCAGCCAAGATCGGCGTGTTGGGTTGCCAGGGAACATTCAGTACTTC,-,TRBJ2-4,-,TRBV4-2
CASSYSKGGAEAFF,TGTGCCAGCAGTTACTCTAAGGGAGGGGCTGAAGCTTTCTTT,-,TRBJ1-1,-,TRBV6-5
CASSLQTLVGGYTF,TGTGCCAGCAGTTTACAGACACTAGTGGGTGGCTACACCTTC,-,TRBJ1-2,-,TRBV28
CASSNRDIAKNIQYF,TGTGCCAGTAGCAACCGGGACATAGCCAAAAACATTCAGTACTTC,-,TRBJ2-4,-,TRBV19
CASSPAWGPYDYGYTF,TGTGCCAGCAGCCCAGCGTGGGGGCCGTACGACTATGGCTACACCTTC,-,TRBJ1-2,-,TRBV7-9
CASSRTKNTEAFF,TGTGCCAGCAGCCGGACAAAGAACACTGAAGCTTTCTTT,-,TRBJ1-1,once,TRBV7-2
CASRSSVDTQYF,TGTGCCAGCAGATCGTCCGTGGATACGCAGTATTTT,-,TRBJ2-3,-,TRBV28
CASSIRGNSGNTIYF,TGTGCCAGTAGTATTCGTGGTAACTCTGGAAACACCATATATTTT,-,TRBJ1-3,-,TRBV19
CASSLSGGLTSGRTGELFF,TGTGCCAGCAGCTTATCTGGGGGTTTGACTAGCGGGAGAACCGGGGAGCTGTTTTTT,TRBD2,TRBJ2-2,-,TRBV7-2
CASSLETSSGRVGRTDTQYF,TGTGCCAGCAGCTTAGAGACCTCTAGCGGGAGAGTTGGGCGGACAGATACGCAGTATTTT,TRBD2,TRBJ2-3,-,TRBV7-8
CASSGWGQAYTDTQYF,TGTGCCAGCAGTGGGTGGGGACAGGCCTACACAGATACGCAGTATTTT,TRBD1,TRBJ2-3,-,TRBV25-1
CASSRNGQGEKLFF,TGCGCCAGCAGCCGAAACGGACAGGGCGAAAAACTGTTTTTT,TRBD1,TRBJ1-4,-,TRBV4-3
CSIRIQGVTNEKLFF,TGCAGCATTCGAATACAGGGGGTAACTAATGAAAAACTGTTTTTT,TRBD1,TRBJ1-4,-,TRBV29-1
CASRVRRGGGGGETQYF,TGTGCCAGCAGAGTTCGGAGGGGAGGGGGCGGTGGGGAGACCCAGTACTTC,-,TRBJ2-5,-,TRBV27
CASSPSTGTMNTEAFF,TGCGCCAGCAGCCCATCGACAGGGACCATGAACACTGAAGCTTTCTTT,TRBD1,TRBJ1-1,-,TRBV5-1
CASSSSGTSGRAVQFF,TGTGCCAGCAGTTCCTCCGGGACTAGCGGGAGGGCTGTTCAGTTCTTC,TRBD2,TRBJ2-1,-,TRBV28
CASAASSNQPQHF,TGTGCCTCGGCGGCGAGTAGCAATCAGCCCCAGCATTTT,-,TRBJ1-5,few,TRBV10-3
CASRSKQDTTRENTGELFF,TGTGCCAGCAGGAGCAAACAGGACACAACACGCGAGAACACCGGGGAGCTGTTTTTT,-,TRBJ2-2,-,TRBV6-7
CASSLVLGNTEAFF,TGTGCCAGCAGTTTAGTGTTGGGGAACACTGAAGCTTTCTTT,-,TRBJ1-1,few,TRBV27
CASRISGILPTGELFF,TGTGCCAGTAGGATTAGCGGGATTCTCCCCACCGGGGAGCTGTTTTTT,TRBD2,TRBJ2-2,-,TRBV19
CASRGTGELFF,TGTGCCAGCAGAGGCACCGGGGAGCTGTTTTTT,-,TRBJ2-2,-,TRBV9
CASSELGSGTGELFF,TGTGCCAGCAGTGAATTGGGTAGCGGGACCGGGGAGCTGTTTTTT,TRBD2,TRBJ2-2,-,TRBV25-1
CASSLGGAGSAYEQYF,TGCGCCAGCAGCTTGGGGGGTGCCGGGTCAGCCTACGAGCAGTACTTC,-,TRBJ2-7,-,TRBV5-1
CAISHHYDGTSGGQETQYF,TGTGCCATCAGCCACCACTACGACGGCACTAGCGGGGGACAAGAGACCCAGTACTTC,TRBD2,TRBJ2-5,-,TRBV10-3
CASSFNLQETQYF,TGTGCCAGCAGCTTCAACCTCCAAGAGACCCAGTACTTC,-,TRBJ2-5,-,TRBV7-6
CASSLHHGYEQYF,TGTGCCAGCAGTTTACACCACGGCTACGAGCAGTACTTC,-,TRBJ2-7,-,TRBV27
CASRVLNGNTIYF,TGTGCCAGCAGGGTGCTTAATGGAAACACCATATATTTT,-,TRBJ1-3,-,TRBV5-8
CASSLRTSGRRSELEQYF,TGTGCCAGCAGCTTACGGACTAGCGGGAGGAGGTCTGAGCTCGAGCAGTACTTC,TRBD2,TRBJ2-7,-,TRBV7-2
CASSVVIGSSPGELFF,TGTGCCAGCAGCGTAGTAATCGGGAGTTCGCCCGGGGAGCTGTTTTTT,-,TRBJ2-2,-,TRBV9
CASTGTANTGELFF,TGTGCCAGCACCGGGACCGCGAACACCGGGGAGCTGTTTTTT,-,TRBJ2-2,-,TRBV28
CASRRVATDTQYF,TGTGCCAGCAGGCGGGTGGCGACAGATACGCAGTATTTT,-,TRBJ2-3,-,TRBV7-3
CASSLAPDNLGELFF,TGCGCCAGCAGCTTGGCGCCCGACAACCTCGGGGAGCTGTTTTTT,-,TRBJ2-2,-,TRBV5-1
CASSPGDSYYGYTF,TGTGCCAGCAGCCCGGGGGACAGCTACTATGGCTACACCTTC,TRBD1,TRBJ1-2,-,TRBV11-2
CATSRSSPGSTETQYF,TGTGCCACCAGCAGAAGCAGCCCAGGGTCGACGGAGACCCAGTACTTC,-,TRBJ2-5,once,TRBV15
CASAVGRAKDTQYF,TGTGCCAGTGCGGTCGGGAGGGCCAAAGATACGCAGTATTTT,TRBD2,TRBJ2-3,-,TRBV11-1